These T cell receptor beta chains were read from a single sample in a study of control samples from healthy donors and cancer patients. Some clones are missing from TCRdb's copy, which holds only in-frame ones; the method was immunoSEQ multiplex PCR. There are about 94,000 clones in the sample; less than 95% occur only once, and under 4% lies in the top ten. The sample was blood. These TCRs come from a woman between 18 and 29 years old in good health. CDR3s include the opening cysteine and the closing phenylalanine or tryptophan. The D gene is left open where the match is weak. Clone sizes are given selectively: once, few, many, or a class where the clone is expanded.

TRBJ2-3,TRBD2,TRBV5-1,once,TGCGCCAGCAGCTTGGCTGGGGCGGGGGGCGGCACAGATACGCAGTATTTT,CASSLAGAGGGTDTQYF
TRBJ2-5,TRBD2,TRBV3-1/TRBV3-2,-,TGTGCCAGCAGCCCGAACCCTCTGCGGGGGGGATCGGAGACCCAGTACTTC,CASSPNPLRGGSETQYF
TRBJ1-4,-,TRBV18,-,TGTGCCAGCTCACCAGGGGACACCGTAGAAAAACTGTTTTTT,CASSPGDTVEKLFF
TRBJ2-7,TRBD1,TRBV7-7,once,TGTGCCAGCAGCTTAGGGACAGGGGGCGGCGAGCAGTACTTC,CASSLGTGGGEQYF
TRBJ1-5,-,TRBV7-2,-,TGTGCCAGCAGCTTCTTAACAGAGAATCAGCCCCAGCATTTT,CASSFLTENQPQHF
TRBJ2-3,-,TRBV5-1,once,TGCGCCAGCAGCAGTGAGAGGGGCACAGATACGCAGTATTTT,CASSSERGTDTQYF
TRBJ1-1,-,TRBV13,once,TGTGCCAGCAGCTTAACGAAGTTGGAACAGCTAAACACTGAAGCTTTCTTT,CASSLTKLEQLNTEAFF
TRBJ1-1,-,TRBV5-1,-,TGCGCCAGCAGCTTGATGGGGATCGCTGAAGCTTTCTTT,CASSLMGIAEAFF
TRBJ2-7,-,TRBV3-1/TRBV3-2,-,TGTGCCAGCAGCCTGGGGGGGGCCGTTCCCTACGAGCAGTACTTC,CASSLGGAVPYEQYF
TRBJ2-1,TRBD2,TRBV3-1/TRBV3-2,-,TGTGCCAGCAGACTAGCGGGGGGTTTAACGGGTGAGCAGTTCTTC,CASRLAGGLTGEQFF
TRBJ2-7,-,TRBV14,-,TGTGCCAGCAGCCCCCAATTCGACGGCTACGAGCAGTACTTC,CASSPQFDGYEQYF
TRBJ1-2,TRBD1,TRBV7-2,-,TGTGCCAGCAGCTTAGACCTGACAGGGGATGGCTACACCTTC,CASSLDLTGDGYTF
TRBJ1-1,-,TRBV19,-,TGTGCCAGTAGTATAGCCGGGACCACTGAAGCTTTCTTT,CASSIAGTTEAFF
TRBJ1-1,TRBD1,TRBV11-2,-,TGTGCCAGCAGCTTAGCTGGGGCAGGGGGGCAGGTGAGCAGAGAAGCTTTCTTT,CASSLAGAGGQVSREAFF
TRBJ1-2,TRBD1,TRBV7-2,-,TGTGCCAGCACCCGGGACAGCAACTCTTATGGCTACACCTTC,CASTRDSNSYGYTF
TRBJ2-2,-,TRBV13,-,TGTGCCAGCAGCTTAGGTGACGGGGGTAACACCGGGGAGCTGTTTTTT,CASSLGDGGNTGELFF
TRBJ1-3,TRBD1,TRBV5-1,once,TGCGCCAGCAGCTTACAGGGGTCTAGCTCTGGAAACACCATATATTTT,CASSLQGSSSGNTIYF
TRBJ2-6,-,TRBV3-1/TRBV3-2,-,TGTGCCAGCAGCCCCTCCGGGGCCAACGTCCTGACTTTC,CASSPSGANVLTF